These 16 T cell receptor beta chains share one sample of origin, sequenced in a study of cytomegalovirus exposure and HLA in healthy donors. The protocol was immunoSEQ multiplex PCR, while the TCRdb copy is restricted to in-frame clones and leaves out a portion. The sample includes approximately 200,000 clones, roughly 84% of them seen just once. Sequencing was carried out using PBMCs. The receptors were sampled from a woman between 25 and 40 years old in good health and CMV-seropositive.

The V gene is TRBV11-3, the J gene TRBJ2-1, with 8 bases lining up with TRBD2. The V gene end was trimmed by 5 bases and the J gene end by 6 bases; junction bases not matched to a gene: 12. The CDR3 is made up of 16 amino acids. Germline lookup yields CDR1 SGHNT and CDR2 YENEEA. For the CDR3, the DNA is TGTGCCAGCAGCCCCGGGGGTAGCGGGATGATCAATGAGCAGTTCTTC. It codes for CASSPGGSGMINEQFF. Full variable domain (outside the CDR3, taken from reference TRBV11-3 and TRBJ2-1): EAGVVQSPRYKIIEKKQPVAFWCNPISGHNTLYWYLQNLGQGPELLIRYENEEAVDDSQLPKDRFSAERLKGVDSTLKIQPAELGDSAVYLCASSPGGSGMINEQFFGPGTRLTVL.

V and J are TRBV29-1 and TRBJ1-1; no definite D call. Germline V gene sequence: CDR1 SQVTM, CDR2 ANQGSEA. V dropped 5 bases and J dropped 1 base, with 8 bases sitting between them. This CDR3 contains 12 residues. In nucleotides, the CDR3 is TGCAGCGTTCGGAGACCGAACACTGAAGCTTTCTTT. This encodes CSVRRPNTEAFF.

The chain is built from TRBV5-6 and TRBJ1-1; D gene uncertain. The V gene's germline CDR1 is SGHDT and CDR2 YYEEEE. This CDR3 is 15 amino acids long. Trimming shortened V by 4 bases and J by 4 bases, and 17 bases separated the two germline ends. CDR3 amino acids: CASSPGQRDSTEAFF. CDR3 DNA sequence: TGTGCCAGCAGCCCCGGCCAACGGGATAGCACTGAAGCTTTCTTT.

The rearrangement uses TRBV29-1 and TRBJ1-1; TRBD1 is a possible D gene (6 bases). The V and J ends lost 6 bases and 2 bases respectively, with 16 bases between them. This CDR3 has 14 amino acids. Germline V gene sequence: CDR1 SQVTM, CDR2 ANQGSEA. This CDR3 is CSVGGGGQNTEAFF. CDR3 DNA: TGCAGCGTCGGGGGAGGGGGACAAAACACTGAAGCTTTCTTT.

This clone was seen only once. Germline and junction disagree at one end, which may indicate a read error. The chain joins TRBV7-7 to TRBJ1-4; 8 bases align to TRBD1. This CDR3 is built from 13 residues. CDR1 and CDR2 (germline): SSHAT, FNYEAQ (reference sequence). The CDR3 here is CASSKTGDEKLFF. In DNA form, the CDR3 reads TGTGCTAGCAGCAAGACAGGGGATGAAAAACTGTTTTTT.

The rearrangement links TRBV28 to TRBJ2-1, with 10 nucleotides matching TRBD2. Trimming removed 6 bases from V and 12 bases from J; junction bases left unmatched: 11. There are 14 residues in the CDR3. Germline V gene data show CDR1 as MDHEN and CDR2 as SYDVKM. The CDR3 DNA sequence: TGTGCCAGCAGAACCGGGACTAGCGCTAAGGGGCAGTTCTTC. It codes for CASRTGTSAKGQFF.

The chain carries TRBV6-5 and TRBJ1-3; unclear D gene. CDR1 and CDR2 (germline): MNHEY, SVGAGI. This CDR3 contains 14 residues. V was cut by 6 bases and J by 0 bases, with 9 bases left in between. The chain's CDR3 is CASSPSVSGNTIYF. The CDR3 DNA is TGTGCCAGCAGCCCATCAGTCTCTGGAAACACCATATATTTT.

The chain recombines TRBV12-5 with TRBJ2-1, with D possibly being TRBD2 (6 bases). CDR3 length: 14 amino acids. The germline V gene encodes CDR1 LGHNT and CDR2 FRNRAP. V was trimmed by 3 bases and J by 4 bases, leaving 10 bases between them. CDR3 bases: TGTGCTAGTGGTTTCGGGAGCCATTACAATGAGCAGTTCTTC. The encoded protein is CASGFGSHYNEQFF.

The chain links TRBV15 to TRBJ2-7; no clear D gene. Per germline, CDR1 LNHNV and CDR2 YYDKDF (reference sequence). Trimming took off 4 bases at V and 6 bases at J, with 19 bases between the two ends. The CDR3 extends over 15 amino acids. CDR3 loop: CATSNYLETDPEQYF. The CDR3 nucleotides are TGTGCCACCAGCAACTATCTAGAAACTGATCCCGAGCAGTACTTC. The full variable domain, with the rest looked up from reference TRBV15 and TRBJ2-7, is DAMVIQNPRYQVTQFGKPVTLSCSQTLNHNVMYWYQQKSSQAPKLLFHYYDKDFNNEADTPDNFQSRRPNTSFCFLDIRSPGLGDTAMYLCATSNYLETDPEQYFGPGTRLTVT.

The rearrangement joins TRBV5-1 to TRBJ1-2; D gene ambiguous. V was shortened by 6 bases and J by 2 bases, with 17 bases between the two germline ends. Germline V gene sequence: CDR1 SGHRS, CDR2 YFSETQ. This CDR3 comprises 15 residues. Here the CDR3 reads CASKLGGESNYGYTF. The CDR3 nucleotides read TGCGCCAGCAAGCTAGGCGGGGAATCCAACTATGGCTACACCTTC.

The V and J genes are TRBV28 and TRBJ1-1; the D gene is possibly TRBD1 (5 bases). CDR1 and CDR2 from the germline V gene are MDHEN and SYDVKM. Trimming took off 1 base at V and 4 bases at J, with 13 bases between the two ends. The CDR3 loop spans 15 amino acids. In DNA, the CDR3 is TGTGCCAGCAGTTTATCCCCCCAGGGTGGCACTGAAGCTTTCTTT. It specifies CASSLSPQGGTEAFF.

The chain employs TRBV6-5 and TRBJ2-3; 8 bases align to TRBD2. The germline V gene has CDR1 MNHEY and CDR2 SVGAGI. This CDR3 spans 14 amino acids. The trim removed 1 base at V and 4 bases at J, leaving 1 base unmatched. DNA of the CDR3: TGTGCCAGCAGTTACTTGGGACTAGCAGATACGCAGTATTTT. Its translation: CASSYLGLADTQYF.

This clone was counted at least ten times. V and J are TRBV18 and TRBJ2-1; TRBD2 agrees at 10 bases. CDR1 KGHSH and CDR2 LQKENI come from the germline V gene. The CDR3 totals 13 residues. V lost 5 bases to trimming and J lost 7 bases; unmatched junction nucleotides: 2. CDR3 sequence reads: CASSGLAANEQFF. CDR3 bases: TGTGCCAGCTCAGGACTAGCGGCAAATGAGCAGTTCTTC.

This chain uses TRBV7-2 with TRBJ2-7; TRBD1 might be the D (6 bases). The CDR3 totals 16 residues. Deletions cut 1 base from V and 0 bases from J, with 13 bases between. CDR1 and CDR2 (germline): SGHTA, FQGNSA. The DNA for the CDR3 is TGTGCCAGCAGCTTAGTTTGGGGGCCCACCTCCTACGAGCAGTACTTC. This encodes CASSLVWGPTSYEQYF.

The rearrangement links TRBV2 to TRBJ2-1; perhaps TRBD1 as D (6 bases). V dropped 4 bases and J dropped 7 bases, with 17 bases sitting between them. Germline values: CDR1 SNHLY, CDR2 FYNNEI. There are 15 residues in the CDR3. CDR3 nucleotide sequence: TGTGCCAGCAGTGTCCCGGGACAAGGGGTAAATGAGCAGTTCTTC. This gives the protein CASSVPGQGVNEQFF.

The CDR3 spells CASSPRVEETQYF. CDR3 DNA: TGTGCCAGCTCACCTCGGGTGGAGGAGACCCAGTACTTC. J is TRBJ2-5 and V is TRBV18; D gene ambiguous. The CDR3 contains 13 residues. Germline CDR1 KGHSH, CDR2 LQKENI. Trimming removed 3 bases from V and 5 bases from J, with 10 bases in between.